The entry below gives a single T cell receptor (beta chain) sequence along with its context. These data belong to a study of blood T cell repertoires in COVID-19. Study background: The United States, Italy and Spain supplied acute and convalescent COVID-19 samples.

The V and J ends lost 6 bases and 4 bases respectively, with 9 bases between them. CDR3 length: 12 amino acids. Germline-derived CDR1 and CDR2 are MNHEY and SVGEGT. The Seattle patients joined while their infection was active and were tracked longitudinally afterward. In the authors' workflow: Estimation of nucleated cell counts was performed using reference gene primer amplification. The method was immunoSEQ multiplex PCR; TCRdb's version includes in-frame clones alone and lacks a portion of them. The V and J calls and the clone size are those of that table, but D and trimming were determined from the DNA. The data show a few hundred thousand clones, with 80% to 85% seen just once and approximately 5.2% held by the top ten.

The clonotype originates from a woman aged 65 to 85 with COVID-19, enrolled during active disease. Sequenced sample: peripheral blood. This sequence joins TRBV6-2 or TRBV6-3 and TRBJ1-2, with D uncertain. The CDR3 nucleotides read TGTGCCAGCAGCCCCCAGGCCTATGGCTACACCTTC. Amino acid sequence: CASSPQAYGYTF.